One sample yielded the 7 T cell receptor beta chains listed below, sequenced in a study of T cells in Graves' hyperthyroidism and ophthalmopathy (dated by TCRdb to between 2019 and 2020). The library relied on multiplex PCR. The data were produced on an Illumina HiSeq 2000. TCR beta CDR3 regions were amplified from RNA transcripts. The first round of RT-PCR for the TCR CDR3 was performed with the HTBI primer set and the Qiagen OneStep RT-PCR kit. The raw public reads went through TCRdb reprocessing: fastp at Q25, MiXCR clone calling, in-frame beta chains kept. Here each entry gathers all rows of one CDR3 protein and keeps the most common genes and DNA. In all, the sample holds 550,000 to 850,000 distinct CDR3 sequences, and approximately 18% of those were seen once. The biggest ten clones account for approximately 16% of the sample. The sequenced material came from blood. The receptors originated from a woman between 45 and 65 years old with Graves' hyperthyroidism that later progressed to Graves' ophthalmopathy.

This clonotype has at least ten counts. CDR3 bases: TGCAGTGCTAGAGGGGCTCACCGGGGGCTCGCAGATACGCAGTATTTT. Amino acid sequence: CSARGAHRGLADTQYF. The chain joins TRBV20-1 to TRBJ2-3; the D call may be TRBD1 or TRBD2 (6 bases each). Germline V gene lookup returns CDR1 DFQATT and CDR2 SNEGSKA (reference sequence). The CDR3 totals 16 residues. V dropped 1 base and J dropped 4 bases, with 18 bases sitting between them.

This clonotype was seen a handful of times. This chain connects TRBV3-1 to TRBJ2-5; D gene uncertain. V lost 1 base, J lost 1 base, and 7 bases lay in between. In germline, CDR1 is LGHDT, CDR2 YNNKEL (reference sequence). The CDR3 is 14 residues long. The CDR3 coding sequence is TGTGCCAGCAGCCAAGTACGGGCCCAAGAGACCCAGTACTTC. Residues: CASSQVRAQETQYF.

The rearrangement joins TRBV4-1 to TRBJ2-2; D remains unclear. The CDR3 length is 15 residues. Germline V lookup: CDR1 MGHRA, CDR2 YSYEKL. V lost 1 base and J 2 bases, leaving 8 bases between the germline ends. Here the CDR3 DNA reads TGCGCCAGCAGCCAAGGGTACGGAAACACCGGGGAGCTGTTTTTT. It yields the protein CASSQGYGNTGELFF.

J is TRBJ2-7 and V is TRBV20-1; D may match TRBD1 or TRBD2 (5 bases each). Trimming took off 3 bases at V and 5 bases at J, with 17 bases between the two ends. The CDR3 loop spans 14 amino acids. Germline assignment: CDR1 DFQATT and CDR2 SNEGSKA (reference sequence). The CDR3 DNA reads as TGCAGTGCTAGGAGCTCGAGAGGGGTCCACGAGCAGTACTTC. Amino acid sequence: CSARSSRGVHEQYF.

The chain couples TRBV3-1 to TRBJ2-5; D gene unclear. Per the germline V gene, CDR1 is LGHDT and CDR2 is YNNKEL (reference sequence). V was pared by 3 bases and J by 1 base, with 6 bases between. This CDR3 has 13 amino acids. The CDR3 protein is CASSQRFQETQYF. In nucleotides, the CDR3 is TGTGCCAGCAGCCAGAGGTTCCAAGAGACCCAGTACTTC.

In its sample, this clonotype was seen many times. The rearrangement uses TRBV13 and TRBJ2-2, with 8 bases that match TRBD1. Germline CDR1 PRHDT, CDR2 FYEKMQ (reference sequence). The CDR3 runs 16 residues. Trimming cost V 5 bases and J 4 bases; bases outside gene matches: 9. The CDR3 sequence: CASSPGQGRVTGELFF. CDR3 nucleotide sequence: TGTGCCAGCAGCCCCGGACAGGGACGGGTCACCGGGGAGCTGTTTTTT.

Ten or more counts support this clonotype. Its ends do not fully match the called genes, so a read error is possible. The rearrangement uses TRBV27 and TRBJ1-4; D may be TRBD1 (6 bases). The CDR3 totals 17 residues. The germline V gene encodes CDR1 MNHEY and CDR2 SMNVEV (reference sequence). The CDR3 sequence: CASSPGTTGSSKEKLFF. As DNA, the CDR3 is TGTGCCAGCAGCCCTGGGACAACCGGCTCGTCTAAGGAAAAACTGTTTTTT. The full variable domain, in which reference TRBV27 and TRBJ1-4 provide the parts outside the CDR3, is EAQVTQNPRYLITVTGKKLTVTCSQNMNHEYMSWYRQDPGLGLRQIYYSMNVEVTDKGDVPEGYKVSRKEKRNFPLILESPSPNQTSLYFCASSPGTTGSSKEKLFFGSGTQLSVL.